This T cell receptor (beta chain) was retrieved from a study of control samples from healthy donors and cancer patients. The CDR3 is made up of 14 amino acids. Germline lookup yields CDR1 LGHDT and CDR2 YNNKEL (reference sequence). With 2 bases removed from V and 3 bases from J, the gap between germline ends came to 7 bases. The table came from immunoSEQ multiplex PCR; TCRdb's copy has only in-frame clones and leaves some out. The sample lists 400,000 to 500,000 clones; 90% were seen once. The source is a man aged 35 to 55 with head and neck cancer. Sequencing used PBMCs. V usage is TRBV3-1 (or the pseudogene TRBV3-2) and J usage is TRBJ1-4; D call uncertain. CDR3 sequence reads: CASSQLLANEKLFF. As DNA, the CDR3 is TGTGCCAGCAGCCAATTGTTGGCTAATGAAAAACTGTTTTTT.